Listed below are T cell receptor beta chains from one sample, sequenced in a study of breast tumors, draining lymph nodes, adjacent tissues. TCRdb processed the multiplex PCR reads anew with MiXCR; each CDR3 protein has one entry. The sample holds under 20,000 distinct CDR3 sequences, 43% seen once. Sequenced sample: breast tumor tissue. The receptors stem from a female donor with breast cancer. Some clones in this sample may be carry-over from other donors' samples. The CDR3 runs from the conserved cysteine through the conserved F or W. The order of the fields is V gene, clone size, J gene, D gene, CDR3 length, CDR3 DNA, CDR3 protein. The D gene is left open where the match is weak. The size entry is marked missing in some rows and otherwise reads once, few, many or a size class.

TRBV3-1	many	TRBJ2-2	.	13	TGTGCCAGCTGGAAAAAGGGCGGCCGGGAGCTGTTTTTT	CASWKKGGRELFF
TRBV7-3	.	TRBJ2-7	TRBD2	16	TGTGCCAGCAGCTTAGGGAGCGGGAACGCCCCCTACGAGCAGTACTTC	CASSLGSGNAPYEQYF
TRBV20-1	many	TRBJ2-2	.	13	TGCAGTGCTACGACAGGGAACACCGGGGAGCTGTTTTTT	CSATTGNTGELFF
TRBV19	many	TRBJ1-5	TRBD1	15	TGTGCCAGTAGCGCCCAGGGACAGAGGAGGCAGCCCCAGCATTTT	CASSAQGQRRQPQHF
TRBV5-6	.	TRBJ2-7	.	14	TGTGCCAGCAGCTTGTTTCATTCCTACTACGAGCAGTACTTC	CASSLFHSYYEQYF
TRBV28	.	TRBJ2-6	TRBD1	18	TGTGCCAACAGTTCCAGACAGGGGGCTTACTCTGGGGCCAACGTCCTGACTTTC	CANSSRQGAYSGANVLTF
TRBV24-1	.	TRBJ2-3	TRBD1	15	TGTGCCACCAGTGATTTAGCCAGGGGGATAGATACGCAGTATTTT	CATSDLARGIDTQYF
TRBV7-2	.	TRBJ1-3	.	13	TGTGCCAGCAGTACAGTGGCTGGAAACACCATATATTTT	CASSTVAGNTIYF
TRBV5-1	.	TRBJ2-2	.	14	TGCGCCAGCAGCTCCACCGAAGTCGGCGGGGAGCTGTTTTTT	CASSSTEVGGELFF
TRBV11-1	many	TRBJ2-1	.	14	TGTGCCAGCAGCTTACAACTAGCAGACAATGAGCAGTTCTTC	CASSLQLADNEQFF
TRBV15	.	TRBJ2-2	.	22	.	CATSTSQTGPSYNEQFFGELFF
TRBV18	medium-sized	TRBJ2-7	.	14	TGTGCCAGCTCAGTGAGTAGAAGTGCCTACGAGCAGTACTTC	CASSVSRSAYEQYF
TRBV20-1	many	TRBJ2-7	TRBD2	16	TGCAGTGCTACCAAACCAGGGACTAGCGGGAGTATCGAGCAGTACTTC	CSATKPGTSGSIEQYF
TRBV20-1	medium-sized	TRBJ2-1	.	14	TGCAGTGCCGGGCATCGAAGCTCCTACAATGAGCAGTTCTTC	CSAGHRSSYNEQFF
TRBV15	once	TRBJ2-1	.	12	TGTGCCACCAGCAGACACGCGGATGAGCAGTTCTTC	CATSRHADEQFF
TRBV18	many	TRBJ1-5	.	14	TGTGCCAGCTCACCTACGGCAGGCAATCAGCCCCAGCATTTT	CASSPTAGNQPQHF
TRBV20-1	many	TRBJ2-1	TRBD2	12	TGCAGTGCTGGGACTAGCAGCGATGAGCAGTTCTTC	CSAGTSSDEQFF
TRBV19	.	TRBJ2-7	.	14	TGTGCCAGTAGTGATCGGGGGCCCTCCTACGAGCAGTACTTC	CASSDRGPSYEQYF
TRBV15	.	TRBJ2-3	TRBD2	21	TGTGCCACCAGCAGAGATTCCGGGGGGTTAGGCACCACAGATACGCAGTATACGCAGTATTTT	CATSRDSGGLGTTDTQYTQYF
TRBV14	many	TRBJ2-7	TRBD2	15	TGTGCCAGCAGCCAGGGACTAGCGGGTATCGACGAGCAGTACTTC	CASSQGLAGIDEQYF